The sequence of this T cell receptor (beta chain) was determined in a study of T cells of healthy individuals. The CDR3 contains 16 residues. The V gene lost 0 bases and the J gene lost 0 bases, with 10 bases spanning the gap. Germline CDR1 and CDR2: SGHNT and YYREEE (reference sequence). This clonotype was seen repeatedly, ten times or more. Each CDR3 protein is one row after TCRdb ran MiXCR on the 5' RACE reads. Among 35,000 to 45,000 distinct CDR3 sequences listed, 4.5% were seen once. This TCR came from a human donor in good health. The chain employs TRBV5-4 and TRBJ1-3; D gene ambiguous. Here the CDR3 DNA reads TGTGCCAGCAGCTTGGACGGAGCACACTCTGGAAACACCATATATTTT. Residues: CASSLDGAHSGNTIYF.